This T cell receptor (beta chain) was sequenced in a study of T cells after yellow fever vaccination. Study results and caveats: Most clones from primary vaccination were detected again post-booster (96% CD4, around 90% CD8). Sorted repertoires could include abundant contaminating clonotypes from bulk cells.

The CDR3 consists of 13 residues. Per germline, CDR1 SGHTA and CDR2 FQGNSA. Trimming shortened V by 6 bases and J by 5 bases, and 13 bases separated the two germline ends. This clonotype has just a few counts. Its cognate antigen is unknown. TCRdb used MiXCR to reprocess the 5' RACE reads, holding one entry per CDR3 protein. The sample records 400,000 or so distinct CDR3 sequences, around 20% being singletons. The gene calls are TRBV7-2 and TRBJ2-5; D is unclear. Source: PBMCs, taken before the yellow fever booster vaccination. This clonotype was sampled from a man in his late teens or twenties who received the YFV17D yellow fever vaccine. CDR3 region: CASRPAGQETQYF. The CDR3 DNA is TGTGCCAGCAGACCAGCCGGCCAGGAGACCCAGTACTTC. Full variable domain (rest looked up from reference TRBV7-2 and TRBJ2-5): GAGVSQSPSNKVTEKGKDVELRCDPISGHTALYWYRQSLGQGLEFLIYFQGNSAPDKSGLPSDRFSAERTGGSVSTLTIQRTQQEDSAVYLCASRPAGQETQYFGPGTRLLVL.